The present TCR beta chain was sequenced within a study of CD8 T cells in Susac syndrome. TCR beta from blood CD8+ and CD4+ T cells was sequenced. Germline values: CDR1 GTSNPN, CDR2 SVGIG (reference sequence). V gave up 1 base and J gave up 1 base, with 1 base separating them. The CDR3 covers 11 residues. Reverse transcription used roughly 0.45 to 1 ug RNA and random hexamers. TCRdb independently ran MiXCR on the immunoSEQ multiplex PCR reads; one entry per CDR3 protein. Here the sample spans roughly 120,000 distinct CDR3 sequences, more than 90% being singletons. The sample consisted of CD4+ T cells from PBMCs. The clonotype comes from a human donor in good health. V gene TRBV30 combines with J gene TRBJ2-5, with D unclear. CDR3 protein: CAWSGQETQYF. The CDR3 DNA reads as TGTGCCTGGAGTGGCCAAGAGACCCAGTACTTC.